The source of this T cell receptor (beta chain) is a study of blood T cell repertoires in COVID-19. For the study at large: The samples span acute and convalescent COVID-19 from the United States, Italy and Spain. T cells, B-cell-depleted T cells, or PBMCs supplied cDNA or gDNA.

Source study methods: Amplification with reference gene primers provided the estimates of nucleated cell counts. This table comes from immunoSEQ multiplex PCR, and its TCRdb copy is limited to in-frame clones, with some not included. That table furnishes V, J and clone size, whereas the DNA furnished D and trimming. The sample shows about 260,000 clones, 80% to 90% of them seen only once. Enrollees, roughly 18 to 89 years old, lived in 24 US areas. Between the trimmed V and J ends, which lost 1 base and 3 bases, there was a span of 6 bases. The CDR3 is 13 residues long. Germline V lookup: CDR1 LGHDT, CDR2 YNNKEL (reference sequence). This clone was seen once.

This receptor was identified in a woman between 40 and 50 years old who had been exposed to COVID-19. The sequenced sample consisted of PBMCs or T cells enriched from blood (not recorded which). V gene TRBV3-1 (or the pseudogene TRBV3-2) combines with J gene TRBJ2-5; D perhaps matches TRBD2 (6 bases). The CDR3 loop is CASSQGGEETQYF. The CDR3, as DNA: TGTGCCAGCAGCCAAGGGGGGGAAGAGACCCAGTACTTC.